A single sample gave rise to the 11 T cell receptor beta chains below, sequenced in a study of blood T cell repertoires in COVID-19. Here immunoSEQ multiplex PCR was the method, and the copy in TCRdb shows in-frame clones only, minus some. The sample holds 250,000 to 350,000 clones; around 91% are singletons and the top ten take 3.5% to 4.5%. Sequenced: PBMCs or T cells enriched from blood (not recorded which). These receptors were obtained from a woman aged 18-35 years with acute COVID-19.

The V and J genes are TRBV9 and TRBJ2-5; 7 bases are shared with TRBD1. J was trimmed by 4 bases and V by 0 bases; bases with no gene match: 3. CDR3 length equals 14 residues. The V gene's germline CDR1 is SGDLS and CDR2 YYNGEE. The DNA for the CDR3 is TGTGCCAGCAGCGTAGGACAGGGCGGAGAGACCCAGTACTTC. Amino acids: CASSVGQGGETQYF. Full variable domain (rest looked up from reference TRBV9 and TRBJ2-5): DSGVTQTPKHLITATGQRVTLRCSPRSGDLSVYWYQQSLDQGLQFLIQYYNGEERAKGNILERFSAQQFPDLHSELNLSSLELGDSALYFCASSVGQGGETQYFGPGTRLLVL.

For the CDR3, the DNA is TGTGCCAGCAGCCACGACAGGGGGTTCTACTACGAGCAGTACTTC. Amino acids: CASSHDRGFYYEQYF. The chain combines TRBV4-2 with TRBJ2-7, with TRBD1 matching over 9 bases. The junction had 6 bases not matched to a gene; V was cut back by 3 bases and J by 3 bases. The CDR3 runs 15 residues. The V gene's germline CDR1 is LGHNA and CDR2 YNFKEQ.

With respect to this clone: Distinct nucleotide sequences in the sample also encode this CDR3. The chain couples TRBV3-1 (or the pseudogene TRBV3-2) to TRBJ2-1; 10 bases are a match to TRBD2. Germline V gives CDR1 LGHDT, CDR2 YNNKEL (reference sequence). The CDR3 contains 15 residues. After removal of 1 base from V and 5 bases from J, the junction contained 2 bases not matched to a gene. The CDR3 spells CASSQGLAGDNEQFF. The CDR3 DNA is TGTGCCAGCAGCCAAGGACTAGCGGGCGACAATGAGCAGTTCTTC.

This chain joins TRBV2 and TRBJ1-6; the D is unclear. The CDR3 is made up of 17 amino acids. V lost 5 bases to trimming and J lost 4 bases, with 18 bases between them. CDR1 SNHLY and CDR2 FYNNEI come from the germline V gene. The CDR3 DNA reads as TGTGCCAGCAGTACCCGTCGACACGACCTTTATAATTCACCCCTCCACTTT. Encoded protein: CASSTRRHDLYNSPLHF.

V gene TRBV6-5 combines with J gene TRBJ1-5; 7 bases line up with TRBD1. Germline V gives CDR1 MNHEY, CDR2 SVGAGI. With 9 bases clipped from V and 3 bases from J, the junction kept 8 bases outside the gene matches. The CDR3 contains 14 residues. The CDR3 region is CASSGTEFNQPQHF. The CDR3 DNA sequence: TGTGCCAGTTCAGGGACAGAGTTCAATCAGCCCCAGCATTTT.

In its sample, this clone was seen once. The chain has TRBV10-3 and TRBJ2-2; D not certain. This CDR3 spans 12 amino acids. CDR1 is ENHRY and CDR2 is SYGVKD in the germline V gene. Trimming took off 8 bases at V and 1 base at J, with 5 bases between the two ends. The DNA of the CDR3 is TGTGCCATCGAGGAGAACACCGGGGAGCTGTTTTTT. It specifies CAIEENTGELFF.

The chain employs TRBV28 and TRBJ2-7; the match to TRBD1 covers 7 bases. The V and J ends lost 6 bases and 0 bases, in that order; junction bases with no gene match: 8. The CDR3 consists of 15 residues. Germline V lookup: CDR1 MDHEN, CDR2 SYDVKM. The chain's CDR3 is CASRSTGVSSYEQYF. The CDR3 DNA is TGTGCCAGCAGGTCTACAGGGGTTAGCTCCTACGAGCAGTACTTC.

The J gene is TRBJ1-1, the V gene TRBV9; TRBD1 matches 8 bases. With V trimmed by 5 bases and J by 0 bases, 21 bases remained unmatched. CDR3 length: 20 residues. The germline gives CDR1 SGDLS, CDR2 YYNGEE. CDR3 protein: CASSRYGIRGTGTMNTEAFF. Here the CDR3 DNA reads TGTGCCAGCAGTCGATATGGAATTCGGGGGACAGGTACTATGAACACTGAAGCTTTCTTT.

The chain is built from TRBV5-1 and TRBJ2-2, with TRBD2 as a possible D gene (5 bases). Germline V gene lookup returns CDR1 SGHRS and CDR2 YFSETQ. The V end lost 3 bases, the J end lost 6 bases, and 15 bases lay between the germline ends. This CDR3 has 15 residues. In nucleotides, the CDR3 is TGCGCCAGCAGCTACTACGGGGATCAGGCCGGGGAGCTGTTTTTT. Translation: CASSYYGDQAGELFF.

CDR3 residues: CSVSQTSGNTDTQYF. In nucleotides, the CDR3 is TGCAGCGTTTCCCAGACTAGCGGGAACACAGATACGCAGTATTTT. J is TRBJ2-3 and V is TRBV29-1; 11 nucleotides align to TRBD2. Unmatched junction bases numbered 6, after V lost 5 bases and J lost 2 bases. CDR1 and CDR2 from the germline V gene are SQVTM and ANQGSEA. The CDR3 loop spans 15 amino acids.

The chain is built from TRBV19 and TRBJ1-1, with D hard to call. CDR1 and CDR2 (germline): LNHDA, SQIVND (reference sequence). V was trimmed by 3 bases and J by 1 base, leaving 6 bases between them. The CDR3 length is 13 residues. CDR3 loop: CASSIRANTEAFF. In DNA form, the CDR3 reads TGTGCCAGTAGTATCCGAGCGAACACTGAAGCTTTCTTT.